What follows is one TCR beta chain and its context. This clone's antigen is unknown. No much larger clone is present one base from it, and per-base qualities are unavailable. The library was built by means of the immunoSEQ multiplex PCR assay. A mixture of 60 forward primers for TCR Vbeta segments and 13 reverse primers for TCR Jbeta segments was used in the multiplex PCR. The CDR3 region of rearranged TCR beta genes was amplified from genomic DNA by a multiplex PCR assay. The amplified TCR beta libraries were sequenced on the Illumina HiSeq System as 87-base-pair reads. As for the authors' bioinformatics: In a later analysis, tens of millions of unique TCR beta chains were counted across the approximately 670 repertoires, and around 10 million of these chains were shared by at least two donors. To remove PCR and sequencing errors, raw reads were error-corrected and collapsed into unique sequences using a nearest-neighbor algorithm that merged closely related sequences. CDR3 sequences were aligned to IMGT reference sequences to assign V, D and J gene segments. For a sequence to be retained, a match of at least six nucleotides to both a V gene segment and a J gene segment was required. A rearrangement was called productive if the CDR3 had no stop codons and remained in frame with V and J, and every other rearrangement was called non-productive. CDR3 was defined according to IMGT convention as the region running from the second conserved V-encoded cysteine to the conserved J-encoded phenylalanine. The earlier analysis of about 610 of the donors excluded any sequence lacking an unambiguous match to a single V gene segment. An earlier analysis of roughly 590 of the donors called V segments functional above 56.7% productive rearrangements and segregating when the between-donor standard deviation exceeded 5%. A statistical classification framework was built to diagnose cytomegalovirus status from the catalog of TCR beta chain sequences. In a later analysis, TCR nucleotide sequences were compared against IMGT/GENE-DB human TR gene sequences so that V and J genes could be assigned. Using the TCRdist pipeline, a later analysis assigned CDR3 sequences along with most-parsimonious VDJ recombination scenarios. In a later analysis, each TCR beta chain was defined by its CDR3 amino acid sequence together with its V-gene family, and reads lacking a unique V-gene family were excluded. A later analysis removed 592 highly shared, low-generation-probability nucleotide sequences to deal with suspected cross-contamination and a sequencing artifact. For each public chain, a later analysis derived a clonal expansion index from normalized ranks of inferred template counts within each repertoire. In a later analysis, generation probabilities were computed with a VDJ recombination model fitted to out-of-frame rearrangements, and the resulting probabilities were checked against IGoR. In a later analysis, TCR-TCR, TCR-HLA and TCR-CMV co-occurrence was scored with hypergeometric tests, and a repertoire-size bias correction was applied to TCR pairs. To estimate false discovery rates, a later analysis permuted the HLA or CMV assignments 20 times. In a later analysis, co-occurring TCRs were grouped using DBSCAN, and TCRdist sequence similarity was added for clustering within HLA-allele-positive subsets. Co-occurrence clustering excluded repertoires with fewer than 30,000 or more than 120,000 public chains, plus five with anomalous nucleotide sharing. TCRdb retrieved this table from immuneACCESS and kept in-frame rearrangements only. Not all clones are present; in checked studies, unresolved V genes account for under half, and no reason is known for the remainder. Clone size and the V and J calls come from that table; the DNA yielded D and trimming. The sample has around 95,000 clones on record, approximately 85% of them singletons. The ten most abundant clones make up approximately 3.6% of the sample.

In total, over 600 healthy bone marrow donors made up the cohort. At the time of sampling, all cohort members were nominally healthy, though unrecorded immune exposures were likely present. The donor tested CMV seropositive and was one of the 289 seropositive cohort members. Each donor provided a peripheral blood sample, and peripheral blood mononuclear cells were used for TCR beta sequencing. The Qiagen DNeasy Blood Extraction Kit was used to extract genomic DNA from the blood cell samples. The entry originates in a study of cytomegalovirus exposure and HLA in healthy donors (dated by TCRdb to 2016 to 2017). Notes on the research overall: An earlier analysis of some 600 of the donors reported 276 Gb of sequence data and approximately 120 million unique TCR beta sequences obtained from about 179 million T cells. An early release that covered 640 HLA-typed donors contained about 300 gigabases of sequencing data and tens of millions of unique TCR sequences. Among the roughly 390 genotyped donors, approximately 82% belonged to the genetic ancestry cluster associated with self-reported Caucasian donors. The study was designed to test whether signatures of past pathogen exposure could be identified by cataloging public T cell receptors. The study used immunosequencing to profile the T cell repertoires of some 600 subjects and linked those repertoires to cytomegalovirus serostatus. Besides the first cohort of roughly 700 subjects, a separate validation cohort made up of 95 to 150 different subjects was used. The study combined high-throughput TCR immunosequencing, statistical association of individual TCRs with disease status, and machine learning to predict cytomegalovirus infection status. A later analysis re-analyzed previously published TCR beta repertoires from roughly 630 donors and added high-resolution HLA genotyping to study TCR occurrence patterns. In the later analysis, no new phenotypic data were used to find candidate immune exposures; instead, reliance was placed on TCR beta sequences and their occurrence across donors. An earlier analysis of approximately 630 of the donors applied high-throughput TCR beta sequencing to assess whether each TCR beta V gene segment acted as functional or pseudogenic. Donor age, sex, ethnicity and CMV serostatus were compiled alongside the repertoire data. In a later genetic analysis, genome-wide SNP genotypes for 398 of the 666 donors were used, and that subset was treated as a discovery cohort. All discovery cohort repertoires had been generated on a single sequencing platform. HLA typing covered class I and class II loci at four-digit resolution. The number of typed donors differed by locus: about 629-630 for A, B, C, DRB1 and DQB1; 522 for DQA1; some 610 for DPA1; and some 450 for DPB1. Four or five DR-DQ haplotypes were handled as single units for association and clustering, since linkage in the cohort was strong. On average, 235,054 unique TCR beta nucleotide sequences were sequenced per donor among a few hundred genotyped donors of the cohort, with 15% to 20% of those sequences being non-productive. Results and caveats for the whole study, not just this receptor: Because HLA typing was unavailable for some donors at each locus, only the typed subset was used in association tests. Most TCR sequences were seen in very few donors, while some public TCRs were found in many individuals. Broadly in line with IMGT annotations, most TCR beta V segments showed up in productive rearrangements about 87% or about 30% of the time in an earlier analysis of a few hundred of the donors. Assigning TCR associations to individual alleles was difficult when HLA alleles, especially DR and DQ, strongly co-occurred. A further reported finding was that TCR beta sequences accurately predicted the HLA-A and HLA-B alleles for most subjects in the first cohort. Roughly uniform sequencing depth across donors was assumed in presence/absence analyses, although this assumption may not hold. In a later analysis, most CMV-associated TCR beta chains were found to appear HLA-restricted, with HLA associations seemingly driven largely by CMV exposure. The cohort was sequenced for TCR beta chains only, and without alpha or paired-chain data the features that could be detected were limited. In the study, some 180 TCR beta chains were listed as associated with cytomegalovirus. A later analysis found that TCR association rates varied across HLA loci, with DRB1 alleles showing the most associated TCRs and HLA-C alleles the fewest. CMV serostatus was the only immune exposure information available for the cohort. A cluster of highly shared sequence variants was judged likely to be a technical artifact of the sequencing pipeline. In a later analysis, 15,000 to 20,000 TCR beta sequences were associated with specific HLA alleles at a false discovery rate of 0.05. Linkage disequilibrium might explain the correlated functional status among segregating V segments, but an unknown experimental factor could not be excluded. According to a later genetic analysis, donors in an Asian-associated ancestry cluster had fewer N-insertions in productive TCRs than the approximately 650-donor mean. A few of the identified cytomegalovirus-associated TCR beta chains were confirmed in vitro to be specific for cytomegalovirus antigens. In both the original and validation cohorts, the classifier was reported to diagnose cytomegalovirus status with high specificity and sensitivity. According to a later analysis, parvovirus B19, influenza, CMV and Epstein-Barr virus appeared linked to several top co-occurrence clusters. Some 15 rarely observed V segments, including chromosome 9 orphons, were excluded from the earlier analysis of a few hundred of the donors because counts were too low. In a later genetic analysis, a missense DCLRE1C variant was associated with V-gene and J-gene trimming of TCR beta chains, and the association was replicated in an independent cohort. Some IMGT-functional V segments, including TRBV6-2 and TRBV6-3, could not be told apart with the 87-base-pair reads, so those segments were excluded. In a later analysis, HLA-associated TCR beta chains showed more clonal expansion and lower generation probabilities than non-associated chains that were equally common. It was suggested by the authors that the approach could potentially be generalized to other disease states and immunological phenotypes.

Clipping removes 4 bases from V and 3 bases from J, with 13 as the unmatched junction base count. Via the germline V gene, CDR1 is SGHVS and CDR2 FQNEAQ. The CDR3 sequence holds 17 residues, the cysteine and phenylalanine included. The sequence is cut down to CDR3 DNA, 51 bases in frame from base 1. The sequence was collected from a man between 25 and 39 years old in good health and CMV-seropositive. The sequencing input was PBMCs. The chain is made from TRBV7-8 and TRBJ1-2; the central 8 bases match TRBD1. The base sequence is TGTGCCAGCAGCTCCTTAAATACAGGGGGAAAAGACTATGGCTACACCTTC. Its amino acids are CASSSLNTGGKDYGYTF.